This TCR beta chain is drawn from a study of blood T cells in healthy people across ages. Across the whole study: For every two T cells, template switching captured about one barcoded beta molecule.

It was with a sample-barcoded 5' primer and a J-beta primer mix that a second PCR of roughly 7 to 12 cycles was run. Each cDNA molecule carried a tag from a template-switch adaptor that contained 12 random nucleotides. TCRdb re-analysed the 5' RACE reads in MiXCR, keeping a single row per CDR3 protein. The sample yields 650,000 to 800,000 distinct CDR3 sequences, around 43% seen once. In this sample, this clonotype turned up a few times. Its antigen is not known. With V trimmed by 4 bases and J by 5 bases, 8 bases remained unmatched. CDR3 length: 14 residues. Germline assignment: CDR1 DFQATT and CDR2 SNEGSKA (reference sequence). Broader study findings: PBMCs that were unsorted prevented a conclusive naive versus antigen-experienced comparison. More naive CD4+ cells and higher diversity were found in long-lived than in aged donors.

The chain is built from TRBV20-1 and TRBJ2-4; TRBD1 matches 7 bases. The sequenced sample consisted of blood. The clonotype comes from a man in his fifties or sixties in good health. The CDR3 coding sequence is TGCAGTGCTACGTTGGTAACAGGGGAAAACATTCAGTACTTC. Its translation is CSATLVTGENIQYF.